Following are 9 T cell receptor beta chains from one sample sequenced in a study of T cell changes during pregnancy in multiple sclerosis. Profiling relied on immunoSEQ multiplex PCR, and the TCRdb table lists in-frame clones only, not all of them. The sample carries 35,000 to 50,000 clones, over 85% recorded once. The sample here was CD4+ T cells from peripheral blood mononuclear cells, taken in the first trimester of pregnancy. All receptors derive from a female donor with multiple sclerosis, enrolled in a pregnancy study.

V gene TRBV7-9 combines with J gene TRBJ2-6, with D possibly TRBD2 on 5 matching bases. Germline-derived CDR1 and CDR2 are SEHNR and FQNEAQ (reference sequence). This CDR3 has 15 amino acids. V lost 1 base to trimming and J lost 1 base, with 5 bases between them. The CDR3 protein is CASSLGGSGANVLTF. In DNA, the CDR3 is TGTGCCAGCAGCTTAGGCGGGTCTGGGGCCAACGTCCTGACTTTC.

The J gene is TRBJ1-2, the V gene TRBV18, with D perhaps matching TRBD1 (6 bases). Germline values: CDR1 KGHSH, CDR2 LQKENI. V shed 3 bases and J shed 6 bases, with 26 bases lying between them. The CDR3 covers 18 residues. The CDR3 sequence is CASSPNSPGTSRINGYTF. As DNA, the CDR3 is TGTGCCAGCTCACCTAACTCCCCCGGGACATCACGAATCAATGGCTACACCTTC.

The chain uses TRBV25-1 and TRBJ1-3; D call uncertain. Germline lookup yields CDR1 MGHDK and CDR2 SYGVNS. V lost 6 bases, J lost 0 bases, and 9 bases lay in between. CDR3 length equals 14 residues. The CDR3: CASSEESSGNTIYF. The CDR3 nucleotides read TGTGCCAGCAGCGAGGAGAGCTCTGGAAACACCATATATTTT.

The chain carries TRBV7-8 and TRBJ2-5; D is ambiguous. Per the germline V gene, CDR1 is SGHVS and CDR2 is FQNEAQ. Trimming took 1 base from V and 6 from J, leaving 15 bases between them. There are 15 residues in the CDR3. Here the CDR3 reads CASSLERRYVKTQYF. In nucleotides, the CDR3 is TGTGCCAGCAGCTTAGAGCGACGGTACGTGAAGACCCAGTACTTC.

This chain joins TRBV27 and TRBJ2-7; perhaps TRBD1 as D (5 bases). The CDR3 runs to 16 residues. Germline V gene data show CDR1 as MNHEY and CDR2 as SMNVEV (reference sequence). Between the trimmed V and J ends, which lost 8 bases and 1 base, there was a span of 21 bases. The CDR3 sequence is CASRRVGAGRSYEQYF. In DNA, the CDR3 is TGTGCCAGCCGAAGGGTTGGGGCAGGGCGATCCTACGAGCAGTACTTC.

The rearrangement uses TRBV6-6 and TRBJ1-5, with D possibly matching TRBD1 (5 bases). Trimming stripped 7 bases from V and 0 bases from J, with 10 bases between. CDR1 is MNHNY, CDR2 SVGAGI, per germline (reference sequence). CDR3 size: 14 residues. CDR3 amino acids: CASIPGYSNQPQHF. In DNA, the CDR3 is TGTGCCAGCATACCAGGGTATAGCAATCAGCCCCAGCATTTT.

The chain recombines TRBV6-6 with TRBJ2-7, with D perhaps matching TRBD2 (5 bases). The CDR3 is 14 amino acids. Trimming shortened V by 6 bases and J by 4 bases, and 16 bases separated the two germline ends. Germline V gives CDR1 MNHNY, CDR2 SVGAGI (reference sequence). In DNA form, the CDR3 reads TGTGCCAGCAGAAGGGAGTCCTCCATTTACGAGCAGTACTTC. As protein: CASRRESSIYEQYF.

The chain couples TRBV6-1 to TRBJ2-1; 10 bases agree with TRBD1. The CDR3 is 13 residues long. The germline V gene has CDR1 MNHNS and CDR2 SASEGT. J gave up 2 bases and V 11 bases, and 3 bases lay outside the gene matches. CDR3 in amino acids: CAGGQGAYNEQFF. The CDR3 nucleotides are TGTGCCGGAGGACAGGGGGCCTACAATGAGCAGTTCTTC.

This rearrangement joins TRBV7-2 to TRBJ2-7; the match to TRBD2 covers 16 bases. Germline V gene sequence: CDR1 SGHTA, CDR2 FQGNSA. V lost 3 bases to trimming and J lost 12 bases; unmatched junction nucleotides: 11. This CDR3 has 16 residues. CDR3 sequence (DNA): TGTGCCAGCAGCTTGGGACTAGCGGGAGGGCCAGCGGGTGGGTACTTC. Translating it yields CASSLGLAGGPAGGYF.